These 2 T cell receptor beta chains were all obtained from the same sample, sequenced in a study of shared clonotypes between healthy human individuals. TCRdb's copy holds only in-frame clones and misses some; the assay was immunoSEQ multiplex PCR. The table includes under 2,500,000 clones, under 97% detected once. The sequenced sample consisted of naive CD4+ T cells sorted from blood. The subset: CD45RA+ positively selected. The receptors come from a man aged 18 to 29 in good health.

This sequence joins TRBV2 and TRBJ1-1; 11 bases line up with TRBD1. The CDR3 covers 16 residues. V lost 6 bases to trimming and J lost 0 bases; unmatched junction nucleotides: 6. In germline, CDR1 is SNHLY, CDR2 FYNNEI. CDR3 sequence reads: CASSGQGAGMNTEAFF. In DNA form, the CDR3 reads TGTGCCAGCAGCGGACAGGGGGCGGGAATGAACACTGAAGCTTTCTTT.

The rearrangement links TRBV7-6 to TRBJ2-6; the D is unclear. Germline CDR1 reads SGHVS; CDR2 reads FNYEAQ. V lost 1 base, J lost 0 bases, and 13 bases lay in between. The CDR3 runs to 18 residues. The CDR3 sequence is CASSLGPVGSSGANVLTF. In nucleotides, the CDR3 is TGTGCCAGCAGCTTAGGTCCGGTCGGCAGCTCTGGGGCCAACGTCCTGACTTTC.